The 30 T cell receptor beta chains given below trace back to one sample, sequenced in a study of somatic mutations in cytotoxic T cells in rheumatoid arthritis. Clones were read by immunoSEQ multiplex PCR, and TCRdb kept only the in-frame ones, dropping some. The data contain roughly 9,200 clones, 60% to 80% of them singletons. The specimen sequenced was CD8+ T cells sorted from blood. These TCRs come from an adult with rheumatoid arthritis.

The chain employs TRBV28 and TRBJ2-5; perhaps D is TRBD1 or TRBD2 (6 bases each). Trimming pared 4 bases from V and 6 bases from J, leaving 15 bases between. CDR3 length: 14 residues. Germline CDR1 is MDHEN and CDR2 is SYDVKM. Here the CDR3 reads CASSSEGGPQTQYF. The CDR3, as DNA: TGTGCCAGCAGTTCGGAAGGGGGGCCTCAGACCCAGTACTTC.

CDR3 sequence reads: CASSPRRNQPQHF. For the CDR3, the DNA is TGTGCCAGCAGTCCACGCCGCAATCAGCCCCAGCATTTT. The chain joins TRBV27 to TRBJ1-5; D not resolved. Germline CDR1 MNHEY, CDR2 SMNVEV (reference sequence). The CDR3 spans 13 residues. Trimming removed 5 bases at V and 2 bases at J, with 7 bases between.

This clone was found once. The chain combines TRBV7-2 with TRBJ2-2; D is possibly TRBD1 or TRBD2 (5 bases each). From germline, CDR1 is SGHTA and CDR2 FQGNSA. Between the trimmed V and J ends, which lost 2 bases and 5 bases, there was a span of 12 bases. The CDR3 is 15 amino acids. The CDR3 protein is CASSLRPGRTGELFF. As DNA, the CDR3 is TGTGCCAGCAGCTTAAGGCCGGGGCGTACCGGGGAGCTGTTTTTT.

The genes are TRBV6-5 and TRBJ2-1; D assignment may be TRBD1 or TRBD2 (5 bases each). CDR1 is MNHEY and CDR2 is SVGAGI in the germline V gene. Trimming took 0 bases from V and 10 from J, leaving 16 bases between them. The CDR3 contains 15 residues. The CDR3 is CASSYSRQGAWEQFF. CDR3 nucleotides: TGTGCCAGCAGTTACTCTAGGCAGGGAGCCTGGGAGCAGTTCTTC.

This clone has just one count. The chain links TRBV6-5 to TRBJ2-5; 10 positions agree with TRBD1. Near its end, the DNA agrees better with TRBJ2-7, so the J call may be wrong. This CDR3 contains 14 residues. Germline loops: CDR1 MNHEY, CDR2 SVGAGI. CDR3 region: CASSIGTGANEQYF. The CDR3 DNA reads TGTGCCAGCAGTATCGGGACAGGGGCGAACGAGCAGTACTTC.

The chain employs TRBV5-6 and TRBJ2-7; D not certain. Per the germline V gene, CDR1 is SGHDT and CDR2 is YYEEEE. V was clipped by 2 bases and J by 1 base, with 1 base between them. The CDR3 totals 11 residues. CDR3 sequence: CASSFSYEQYF. The CDR3 DNA reads TGTGCCAGCAGCTTTTCCTACGAGCAGTACTTC.

This clone turned up a few times. V is TRBV6-1 and J is TRBJ1-2, with D perhaps matching TRBD1 (5 bases). Germline V gene sequence: CDR1 MNHNS, CDR2 SASEGT. This CDR3 spans 13 amino acids. Trimming removed 7 bases from V and 2 bases from J, with 11 bases in between. The CDR3 here is CASTTSGNYGYTF. CDR3 DNA sequence: TGTGCCAGCACTACTTCAGGGAACTATGGCTACACCTTC.

This clone is medium-sized within its sample. The chain employs TRBV7-9 and TRBJ2-1, with 16 bases matching TRBD2. Germline assignment: CDR1 SEHNR and CDR2 FQNEAQ (reference sequence). V lost 4 bases, J lost 8 bases, and 14 bases stayed unmatched. The CDR3 is 19 residues long. CDR3 sequence reads: CASSSTGTSGRAHGYEQFF. DNA of the CDR3: TGTGCCAGCAGCTCAACCGGGACTAGCGGGAGGGCCCACGGTTATGAGCAGTTCTTC. The variable domain in full, completed from reference TRBV7-9 and TRBJ2-1, reads DTGVSQNPRHKITKRGQNVTFRCDPISEHNRLYWYRQTLGQGPEFLTYFQNEAQLEKSRLLSDRFSAERPKGSFSTLEIQRTEQGDSAMYLCASSSTGTSGRAHGYEQFFGPGTRLTVL.

The chain combines TRBV15 with TRBJ2-2; no definite D call. CDR1 is LNHNV and CDR2 is YYDKDF in the germline V gene (reference sequence). This CDR3 contains 15 residues. Trimming took 6 bases from V and 2 from J, leaving 13 bases between them. The chain's CDR3 is CATSIPPRNTGELFF. For the CDR3, the DNA is TGTGCCACCAGTATCCCCCCACGCAACACCGGGGAGCTGTTTTTT.

The chain links TRBV19 to TRBJ2-1; 8 bases are a match to TRBD2. The V and J ends lost 6 bases and 8 bases, in that order; junction bases with no gene match: 6. Germline values: CDR1 LNHDA, CDR2 SQIVND (reference sequence). The CDR3 is 13 residues long. CDR3 bases: TGTGCCAGTAGACGGGGGGGCAGGGATGAGCAGTTCTTC. This translates into CASRRGGRDEQFF. Full variable domain (outside the CDR3, taken from reference TRBV19 and TRBJ2-1): DGGITQSPKYLFRKEGQNVTLSCEQNLNHDAMYWYRQDPGQGLRLIYYSQIVNDFQKGDIAEGYSVSREKKESFPLTVTSAQKNPTAFYLCASRRGGRDEQFFGPGTRLTVL.

The J gene is TRBJ1-2, the V gene TRBV14; D is unresolved. Per the germline V gene, CDR1 is SGHDN and CDR2 is FVKESK. The CDR3 is made up of 14 amino acids. With 5 bases removed from V and 7 bases from J, the gap between germline ends came to 17 bases. Here the CDR3 reads CASSRTWIGFGYTF. In DNA form, the CDR3 reads TGTGCCAGCAGCAGGACGTGGATAGGCTTTGGCTACACCTTC.

This clone was seen only once. The rearrangement links TRBV27 to TRBJ1-1; D is possibly TRBD1 (5 bases). With 3 bases removed from V and 0 bases from J, the gap between germline ends came to 26 bases. The CDR3 consists of 20 residues. CDR1 is MNHEY and CDR2 is SMNVEV in the germline V gene (reference sequence). This CDR3 reads CASSFSGHAGVWDVNTEAFF. Written as DNA, the CDR3 is TGTGCCAGCAGTTTCTCCGGACACGCTGGCGTCTGGGACGTGAACACTGAAGCTTTCTTT.

The J gene is TRBJ2-1, the V gene TRBV27; D perhaps matches TRBD2 (5 bases). There are 14 residues in the CDR3. CDR1 MNHEY and CDR2 SMNVEV come from the germline V gene (reference sequence). V was pared by 7 bases and J by 4 bases, with 14 bases between. The CDR3 region is CASNPEGPYNEQFF. The DNA of the CDR3 is TGTGCCAGCAACCCCGAGGGCCCTTACAATGAGCAGTTCTTC.

This clone was observed a handful of times. This sequence joins TRBV19 and TRBJ2-1, with D possibly being TRBD1 (6 bases). Germline assignment: CDR1 LNHDA and CDR2 SQIVND (reference sequence). Trimming took 5 bases from V and 6 from J, leaving 17 bases between them. This CDR3 has 15 residues. The CDR3 region has the DNA TGTGCCAGTAGTCCATACACGCAGGGGCTCAATGAGCAGTTCTTC. This gives the protein CASSPYTQGLNEQFF.

V usage is TRBV7-9 and J usage is TRBJ2-1, with 7 bases identical to TRBD2. J gave up 0 bases and V 5 bases, and 7 bases lay outside the gene matches. The germline CDR1 and CDR2 sequences are SEHNR and FQNEAQ (reference sequence). The CDR3 totals 16 residues. The CDR3: CASSPRAGDSYNEQFF. Here the CDR3 DNA reads TGTGCCAGCAGCCCCCGTGCGGGGGACTCCTACAATGAGCAGTTCTTC.

The J gene is TRBJ1-2, the V gene TRBV7-9; D might be TRBD1 (6 bases). The CDR3 is made up of 15 amino acids. V was shortened by 5 bases and J by 2 bases, with 15 bases between the two germline ends. CDR1 SEHNR and CDR2 FQNEAQ come from the germline V gene (reference sequence). The CDR3 is CASSALQGYNYGYTF. The CDR3 nucleotides read TGTGCCAGCAGCGCACTACAGGGATACAACTATGGCTACACCTTC.

The V call is TRBV19, the J call TRBJ1-1, with D uncertain. CDR1 is LNHDA, CDR2 SQIVND, per germline (reference sequence). The CDR3 consists of 13 residues. V was pared by 3 bases and J by 1 base, with 6 bases between. The CDR3, as DNA: TGTGCCAGTAGTATTGGGAGGAACACTGAAGCTTTCTTT. Protein product: CASSIGRNTEAFF.

The J gene is TRBJ1-4, the V gene TRBV5-6; tentative D call: TRBD1 (5 bases). The length of the CDR3 is 15 residues. V gave up 4 bases and J gave up 5 bases, with 15 bases separating them. The germline V gene has CDR1 SGHDT and CDR2 YYEEEE. The CDR3 region is CASSPDGAQNEKLFF. CDR3 sequence (DNA): TGTGCCAGCAGCCCGGACGGGGCTCAAAATGAAAAACTGTTTTTT. Looking up the rest from reference TRBV5-6 and TRBJ1-4 gives the full variable domain: DAGVTQSPTHLIKTRGQQVTLRCSPKSGHDTVSWYQQALGQGPQFIFQYYEEEERQRGNFPDRFSGHQFPNYSSELNVNALLLGDSALYLCASSPDGAQNEKLFFGSGTQLSVL.

The sample holds a few counts of this clone. The rearrangement joins TRBV7-8 to TRBJ1-1; D is unresolved. This CDR3 contains 15 residues. Trimming shortened V by 7 bases and J by 1 base, and 16 bases separated the two germline ends. Per germline, CDR1 SGHVS and CDR2 FQNEAQ. The CDR3 reads CASNALGRPNTEAFF. The CDR3 DNA follows: TGTGCCAGCAATGCCCTCGGACGGCCGAACACTGAAGCTTTCTTT.

This rearrangement joins TRBV19 to TRBJ2-1, with TRBD1 identical over 12 bases. The V gene end was trimmed by 6 bases and the J gene end by 0 bases; junction bases not matched to a gene: 27. The CDR3 length is 24 residues. Germline CDR1 LNHDA, CDR2 SQIVND (reference sequence). The CDR3 DNA reads as TGTGCCAGTAGCGAAAGTCCGGGACAGGGGGCTGAGAAGGGGAGGACTCTCTCCTACAATGAGCAGTTCTTC. Translated, it gives CASSESPGQGAEKGRTLSYNEQFF.

The chain recombines TRBV4-2 with TRBJ2-5; D is unclear. V lost 1 base and J 2 bases, leaving 8 bases between the germline ends. Per the germline V gene, CDR1 is LGHNA and CDR2 is YNFKEQ. This CDR3 spans 14 amino acids. Written as DNA, the CDR3 is TGTGCCAGCAGCCAAGTTTTAGGACAAGAGACCCAGTACTTC. This translates into CASSQVLGQETQYF.

The chain's CDR3 is CASSIAEGATEAFF. The CDR3 DNA sequence: TGTGCCAGTAGTATAGCTGAGGGGGCGACTGAAGCTTTCTTT. This chain links TRBV19 with TRBJ1-1, with 7 bases lining up with TRBD1. V gave up 1 base and J gave up 5 bases; unmatched junction bases: 4. This CDR3 comprises 14 residues. The germline gives CDR1 LNHDA, CDR2 SQIVND (reference sequence). Looking up the rest from reference TRBV19 and TRBJ1-1 gives the full variable domain: DGGITQSPKYLFRKEGQNVTLSCEQNLNHDAMYWYRQDPGQGLRLIYYSQIVNDFQKGDIAEGYSVSREKKESFPLTVTSAQKNPTAFYLCASSIAEGATEAFFGQGTRLTVV.

This clone was detected a few times. This chain uses TRBV18 with TRBJ1-1, with no clear D. The CDR3 is 17 residues long. V gave up 3 bases and J gave up 0 bases, with 17 bases separating them. Germline V lookup: CDR1 KGHSH, CDR2 LQKENI. CDR3 sequence reads: CASSPRPIGILNTEAFF. CDR3 DNA sequence: TGTGCCAGCTCACCGCGGCCTATTGGGATCCTGAACACTGAAGCTTTCTTT.

The chain combines TRBV19 with TRBJ2-2; D tentatively fits TRBD1 or TRBD2 (5 bases each). The CDR3 has 15 amino acids. CDR1 is LNHDA, CDR2 SQIVND, per germline (reference sequence). Trimming pared 4 bases from V and 4 bases from J, leaving 13 bases between. The CDR3 region has the DNA TGTGCCAGTAGTAGGTCTTTTGGGGGCACCGGGGAGCTGTTTTTT. Translation gives CASSRSFGGTGELFF.

J is TRBJ2-7 and V is TRBV14; 11 nucleotides line up with TRBD1. Germline loops: CDR1 SGHDN, CDR2 FVKESK. The length of the CDR3 is 16 residues. V shed 2 bases, J shed 4 bases, and the junction held 7 bases outside the gene matches. The CDR3 nucleotides read TGTGCCAGCAGCCAACCCCGGACAGGGGGCAAATACGAGCAGTACTTC. This codes for CASSQPRTGGKYEQYF.

The J gene is TRBJ2-7, the V gene TRBV28; D remains unclear. From germline, CDR1 is MDHEN and CDR2 SYDVKM. Trimming shortened V by 6 bases and J by 2 bases, and 20 bases separated the two germline ends. The CDR3 sequence is 16 residues long. CDR3 DNA sequence: TGTGCCAGCAGCCCTTTATATCGGCGGATGGCCTACGAGCAGTACTTC. This codes for CASSPLYRRMAYEQYF. The variable domain in full, completed from reference TRBV28 and TRBJ2-7, reads DVKVTQSSRYLVKRTGEKVFLECVQDMDHENMFWYRQDPGLGLRLIYFSYDVKMKEKGDIPEGYSVSREKKERFSLILESASTNQTSMYLCASSPLYRRMAYEQYFGPGTRLTVT.

The chain links TRBV14 to TRBJ2-7; weak D call: TRBD1 (6 bases). There are 15 residues in the CDR3. Per germline, CDR1 SGHDN and CDR2 FVKESK. With 2 bases removed from V and 1 base from J, the gap between germline ends came to 12 bases. The CDR3 spells CASSQQGKTSYEQYF. Here the CDR3 DNA reads TGTGCCAGCAGCCAACAGGGGAAAACTTCCTACGAGCAGTACTTC.

The chain combines TRBV28 with TRBJ2-3; TRBD2 aligns across 8 bases. The CDR3 spans 19 residues. The germline V gene has CDR1 MDHEN and CDR2 SYDVKM. Trimming took 4 bases from V and 4 from J; bases not matched to a gene: 19. CDR3 region: CASSYPPAVEREPPDTQYF. The CDR3, as DNA: TGTGCCAGCAGTTACCCCCCAGCCGTTGAGCGGGAGCCCCCAGATACGCAGTATTTT.

In its sample, this clone was seen a few times. CDR3 in amino acids: CASSLQGIWDFYNEQFF. The CDR3 region has the DNA TGTGCCAGCAGTTTACAGGGAATTTGGGACTTTTACAATGAGCAGTTCTTC. This rearrangement joins TRBV28 to TRBJ2-1, with a possible D match to TRBD2 (6 bases). This CDR3 is 17 amino acids long. Trimming pared 2 bases from V and 4 bases from J, leaving 18 bases between. CDR1 and CDR2 from the germline V gene are MDHEN and SYDVKM.

This chain links TRBV5-6 with TRBJ2-7, with 8 bases lining up with TRBD2. Germline CDR1 reads SGHDT; CDR2 reads YYEEEE. This CDR3 is 19 amino acids long. Trimming cost V 1 base and J 0 bases; bases outside gene matches: 15. In nucleotides, the CDR3 is TGTGCCAGCAGCTTGCAAACTAGCGGACTGGATCGGGGCTCCTACGAGCAGTACTTC. Residues: CASSLQTSGLDRGSYEQYF.